The next 21 T cell receptor beta chains were all read from a single sample in a study of shared clonotypes between healthy human individuals. TCRdb's copy holds only in-frame clones and misses some; the assay was immunoSEQ multiplex PCR. This sample has around 980,000 clones, with about 80% found just once. Material: memory CD4+ T cells from PBMCs. The sample's subset: CD45RA-negative fraction. Receptor source: a man between 18 and 35 years old in good health. Some clones in this sample may be carry-over from other donors' samples.

This clone was recorded only once. The chain uses TRBV4-2 and TRBJ1-2; 10 bases are a match to TRBD1. This CDR3 region has 16 residues. Trimming at V came to 0 bases and at J to 2 bases, leaving 3 bases not matched to a gene. Germline values: CDR1 LGHNA, CDR2 YNFKEQ. This CDR3 is CASSQDLGQGNYGYTF. The CDR3 DNA reads TGTGCCAGCAGCCAAGATTTGGGACAGGGGAACTATGGCTACACCTTC.

J is TRBJ1-2 and V is TRBV13; D is unclear. The CDR3 is 13 residues long. Germline V gene data show CDR1 as PRHDT and CDR2 as FYEKMQ (reference sequence). The ends were cut back, 2 bases at V and 3 bases at J, with 7 bases in the middle. DNA for the CDR3: TGTGCCAGCAGCTTACGGGGTGACTATGGCTACACCTTC. This translates into CASSLRGDYGYTF.

The V call is TRBV7-9, the J call TRBJ1-2, with 7 bases matching TRBD1. The length of the CDR3 is 13 residues. V shed 3 bases, J shed 4 bases, and the junction held 2 bases outside the gene matches. The germline V gene encodes CDR1 SEHNR and CDR2 FQNEAQ (reference sequence). The CDR3 here is CASSFGDSYGYTF. The DNA of the CDR3 is TGTGCCAGCAGCTTCGGGGACAGCTATGGCTACACCTTC.

This clone was seen once. The rearrangement joins TRBV28 to TRBJ2-5; D remains unclear. CDR1 and CDR2 from the germline V gene are MDHEN and SYDVKM. The CDR3 has 10 amino acids. V lost 9 bases, J lost 4 bases, and 6 bases lay in between. The CDR3 protein is CASKLETQYF. For the CDR3, the DNA is TGTGCCAGTAAACTAGAGACCCAGTACTTC. The variable domain in full, with the rest retrieved from reference TRBV28 and TRBJ2-5, is DVKVTQSSRYLVKRTGEKVFLECVQDMDHENMFWYRQDPGLGLRLIYFSYDVKMKEKGDIPEGYSVSREKKERFSLILESASTNQTSMYLCASKLETQYFGPGTRLLVL.

This clone was seen once. The chain carries TRBV15 and TRBJ2-7, with D maybe TRBD2 (7 bases). Germline lookup yields CDR1 LNHNV and CDR2 YYDKDF (reference sequence). The CDR3 runs to 16 residues. The germline V and J ends were trimmed by 0 bases and 1 base, with 13 bases remaining between them. The CDR3 spells CATSRDGTLASYEQYF. CDR3 DNA sequence: TGTGCCACCAGCAGAGATGGGACACTAGCGTCCTACGAGCAGTACTTC.

J is TRBJ2-7 and V is TRBV5-5; D may be TRBD1 (6 bases). V was pared by 4 bases and J by 1 base, with 21 bases between. The CDR3 length is 17 residues. Germline V gene sequence: CDR1 SGHKS, CDR2 YYEKEE (reference sequence). This CDR3 reads CASSPIPNRVLSYEQYF. DNA of the CDR3: TGTGCCAGCAGCCCCATCCCTAACAGGGTTTTGTCCTACGAGCAGTACTTC.

This clone has just one count. The rearrangement joins TRBV15 to TRBJ2-3; 8 bases fit TRBD1. V lost 4 bases to trimming and J lost 2 bases; unmatched junction nucleotides: 5. Germline V gene data show CDR1 as LNHNV and CDR2 as YYDKDF (reference sequence). The CDR3 is made up of 15 amino acids. The CDR3 loop is CATSIRQGNTDTQYF. The CDR3 DNA reads TGTGCCACCAGCATCCGACAGGGGAACACAGATACGCAGTATTTT.

Written as DNA, the CDR3 is TGTGCCAGCAGTAGGGGGCCCTTCTCCTACGAGCAGTACTTC. It codes for CASSRGPFSYEQYF. This chain links TRBV27 with TRBJ2-7; TRBD1 aligns across 7 bases. The CDR3 is 14 amino acids. Germline assignment: CDR1 MNHEY and CDR2 SMNVEV (reference sequence). J was trimmed by 0 bases and V by 5 bases; bases with no gene match: 4.

Many counts were recorded for this clone. The chain carries TRBV19 and TRBJ2-6, with a possible D match to TRBD1 (5 bases). This CDR3 has 15 amino acids. The V and J ends lost 1 base and 2 bases respectively, with 6 bases between them. From germline, CDR1 is LNHDA and CDR2 SQIVND (reference sequence). In nucleotides, the CDR3 is TGTGCCAGTAGTATAGTGACAGCTGGGGCCAACGTCCTGACTTTC. Its translation: CASSIVTAGANVLTF.

As to this clone: Compared with germline, one end of the junction differs, possibly owing to a read error. The chain has TRBV2 and TRBJ2-7; the match to TRBD2 covers 7 bases. The CDR3 extends over 15 amino acids. Germline loops: CDR1 SNHLY, CDR2 FYNNEI. The CDR3 region is CASSYQGSGHLRGDF. DNA of the CDR3: TGTGCCAGCAGCTACCAGGGTAGCGGGCACCTACGTGGGGACTTC.

On this clone itself: At one boundary the junction diverges from the germline segment, which might be a read error. The V gene is TRBV14, the J gene TRBJ2-1, with a possible D match to TRBD2 (5 bases). CDR1 is SGHDN, CDR2 FVKESK, per germline. The CDR3 spans 17 residues. The CDR3 DNA is TGTGCCGGCAGCCAAGTTGGGCTAGCCGGTTCAAGAAATGAGCAGTTCTTC. Protein: CAGSQVGLAGSRNEQFF. The whole variable domain, remainder taken from reference TRBV14 and TRBJ2-1, is EAGVTQFPSHSVIEKGQTVTLRCDPISGHDNLYWYRRVMGKEIKFLLHFVKESKQDESGMPNNRFLAERTGGTYSTLKVQPAELEDSGVYFCAGSQVGLAGSRNEQFFGPGTRLTVL.

The J gene is TRBJ2-2, the V gene TRBV7-9; unclear D gene. Trimming pared 1 base from V and 6 bases from J, leaving 9 bases between. Germline CDR1 is SEHNR and CDR2 is FQNEAQ (reference sequence). The CDR3 runs to 14 residues. CDR3 sequence: CASSLVPGSGELFF. The DNA of the CDR3 is TGTGCCAGCAGCTTAGTTCCCGGCTCCGGGGAGCTGTTTTTT.

This clone has only one observation. The chain employs TRBV2 and TRBJ2-5; the D gene is possibly TRBD2 (6 bases). Germline V gene lookup returns CDR1 SNHLY and CDR2 FYNNEI. V lost 6 bases, J lost 1 base, and 12 bases lay in between. This CDR3 is built from 14 residues. The CDR3 sequence: CASSGDSIQETQYF. DNA for the CDR3: TGTGCCAGCAGCGGGGACTCAATCCAAGAGACCCAGTACTTC. The variable domain in full, with the rest retrieved from reference TRBV2 and TRBJ2-5, is EPEVTQTPSHQVTQMGQEVILRCVPISNHLYFYWYRQILGQKVEFLVSFYNNEISEKSEIFDDQFSVERPDGSNFTLKIRSTKLEDSAMYFCASSGDSIQETQYFGPGTRLLVL.

The chain is built from TRBV5-1 and TRBJ1-5; D remains unclear. CDR1 is SGHRS and CDR2 is YFSETQ in the germline V gene. The V end lost 9 bases, the J end lost 0 bases, and 16 bases lay between the germline ends. This CDR3 is built from 15 residues. This CDR3 reads CATRGHSGSNQPQHF. The CDR3 DNA follows: TGCGCCACCCGTGGGCACTCTGGTAGCAATCAGCCCCAGCATTTT. Supplemented by reference TRBV5-1 and TRBJ1-5, the full variable domain reads KAGVTQTPRYLIKTRGQQVTLSCSPISGHRSVSWYQQTPGQGLQFLFEYFSETQRNKGNFPGRFSGRQFSNSRSEMNVSTLELGDSALYLCATRGHSGSNQPQHFGDGTRLSIL.

In its sample, this clone was seen a few times. This rearrangement joins TRBV4-1 to TRBJ2-2, with 15 bases matching TRBD2. Trimming took 8 bases from V and 7 from J; bases not matched to a gene: 8. Per the germline V gene, CDR1 is MGHRA and CDR2 is YSYEKL. CDR3 size: 16 residues. The CDR3 spells CASAGLAGGSGGELFF. CDR3 coding DNA: TGCGCCAGCGCGGGACTAGCGGGAGGCTCCGGCGGGGAGCTGTTTTTT.

The chain combines TRBV28 with TRBJ1-2; 7 bases fit TRBD1. This CDR3 has 17 residues. V shed 8 bases, J shed 8 bases, and the junction held 23 bases outside the gene matches. Germline assignment: CDR1 MDHEN and CDR2 SYDVKM. The CDR3 sequence is CASAYRDGTVIVEGYTF. In DNA form, the CDR3 reads TGTGCCAGCGCATACCGTGACGGGACAGTTATAGTTGAGGGCTACACCTTC.

V and J are TRBV9 and TRBJ1-5; D ambiguous. Germline CDR1 and CDR2: SGDLS and YYNGEE. The V and J ends lost 4 bases and 4 bases respectively, with 9 bases between them. The CDR3 extends over 13 amino acids. DNA of the CDR3: TGTGCCAGCAGCCCACACCCTAATCAGCCCCAGCATTTT. Its translation is CASSPHPNQPQHF.

V gene TRBV11-1 combines with J gene TRBJ2-7; 7 bases are shared with TRBD1. V lost 1 base and J lost 6; bases outside the gene matches: 9. This CDR3 spans 15 amino acids. Germline values: CDR1 SGHAT, CDR2 FQDESV (reference sequence). The CDR3 loop is CASSLGGGYPFEQYF. The DNA of the CDR3 is TGTGCCAGCAGCTTAGGAGGGGGCTACCCCTTCGAGCAGTACTTC.

This clone was seen a few times. The chain joins TRBV2 to TRBJ1-1; no definite D call. The V gene lost 6 bases and the J gene lost 8 bases, with 19 bases spanning the gap. The CDR3 sequence is 14 residues long. CDR1 and CDR2 from the germline V gene are SNHLY and FYNNEI. The CDR3: CASSGIWAGWEAFF. CDR3 nucleotides: TGTGCCAGCAGCGGGATATGGGCAGGATGGGAAGCTTTCTTT.

This sequence joins TRBV7-2 and TRBJ2-7; 9 nucleotides agree with TRBD1. J lost 3 bases, V lost 3 bases, and 3 bases had no gene match. This CDR3 is built from 14 residues. Germline V CDR1 and CDR2: SGHTA, FQGNSA. CDR3 loop: CASSFRQGDYEQYF. The DNA for the CDR3 is TGTGCCAGCAGCTTCCGACAGGGGGACTACGAGCAGTACTTC.

The gene calls are TRBV5-8 and TRBJ2-5; no clear D. The CDR3 is 12 amino acids. CDR1 is SGHTS, CDR2 YDEGEE, per germline. V was trimmed by 0 bases and J by 4 bases, leaving 4 bases between them. The CDR3 region is CASSLDRETQYF. DNA for the CDR3: TGTGCCAGCAGCTTGGATAGAGAGACCCAGTACTTC.